This T cell receptor beta chain came from a study of blood T cell repertoires in COVID-19 (dated by TCRdb to about 2020). Study-wide context: The collaborator samples originated in the United States, Italy and Spain and spanned the acute and convalescent phases of COVID-19. The material from the prospective study consisted of cDNA or gDNA derived from T cells, B-cell-depleted T cells, or PBMCs. Subjects who had been exposed to COVID-19, were actively infected with it, or had recovered from it provided the deeply sampled blood TCRbeta repertoires that made up the dataset. A freely available public database, intended as a resource for researchers studying the immune response to SARS-CoV-2, is where the repertoires were released. The samples were drawn from two sources: the first 160 participants of the ongoing ImmuneRACE study, and fewer than 1,500 subjects contributed by 6 global collaborators. The sample metadata nearly always contained a de-identified subject ID, COVID-19 status, age in years and sex. HLA class I and class II types, where available, came from metadata supplied by the sample provider rather than from assay-based typing. Overall study results and their limits: The amount of clinical and demographic metadata varied by source and participant and was provided uncurated.

Collaborating institutions collected whole blood in K2EDTA tubes following their own protocols. Collaborator samples were shipped for TCRbeta analysis as frozen whole blood, isolated PBMCs, or DNA extracted from either sample type. This clone was picked up one time. What antigen it recognizes has not been identified. No base quality values were provided; no much bigger clone lies one nucleotide off. V and J are trimmed by 0 bases and 8 bases, and the gene matches miss 7 bases of the junction. Based on the germline V gene (reference sequence), the CDR1 and CDR2 sequences are SGHKS and YYEKEE. The CDR3 runs 15 residues from the cysteine to the phenylalanine. Only the CDR3 DNA is retained, 45 bases long and in frame from the first base. TCRbeta CDR3 regions were amplified from genomic DNA by means of the immunoSEQ Assay, a bias-controlled multiplex PCR. The published analysis was carried out like this. The number of nucleated cells in each sample was estimated from the amplification of reference gene primers within the assay. To quantify the absolute abundance of each unique TCRbeta CDR3 rearrangement, sequence reads were collapsed and filtered. For each sample, productive Simpson clonality was calculated as the square root of Simpson's diversity index over productive rearrangements. Held by TCRdb, this immuneACCESS table contains in-frame sequences only and omits some clones. Under half of the omission traces to an unresolved V gene where checked; the cause of the rest is unknown. V, J and clone size are taken as reported in that table, and D and trimming were inferred from the DNA itself. The sample includes 65,000 or so clones, with about 81% observed a single time. Together, the top ten hold under 15% of the sample.

Rearrangement joined TRBV5-5 to TRBJ2-4, with TRBD1 matching 8 junction bases. The receptor comes from a man of 80 years or more with acute or convalescent COVID-19. The sequencing input was peripheral blood. The CDR3 reads CASSLAWDRRDIQYF. Read as DNA, the sequence is TGTGCCAGCAGCTTGGCCTGGGACAGGCGGGACATTCAGTACTTC.